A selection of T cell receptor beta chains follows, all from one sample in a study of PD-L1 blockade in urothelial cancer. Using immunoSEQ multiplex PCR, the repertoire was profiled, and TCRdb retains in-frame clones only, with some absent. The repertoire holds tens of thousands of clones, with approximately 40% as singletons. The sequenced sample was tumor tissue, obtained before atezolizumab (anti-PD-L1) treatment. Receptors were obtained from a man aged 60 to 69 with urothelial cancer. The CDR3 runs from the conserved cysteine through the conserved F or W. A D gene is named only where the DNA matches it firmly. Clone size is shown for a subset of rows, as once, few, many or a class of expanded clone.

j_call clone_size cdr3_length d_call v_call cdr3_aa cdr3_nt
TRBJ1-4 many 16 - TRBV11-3 CASSFMLGTGGEKLFF TGTGCCAGCAGCTTTATGTTGGGCACAGGTGGGGAAAAACTGTTTTTT
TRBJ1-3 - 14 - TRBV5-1 CASSLQVSGNTIYF TGCGCCAGCAGCTTACAGGTCTCTGGAAACACCATATATTTT
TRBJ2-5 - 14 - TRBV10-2 CASSEIRAGETQYF TGCGCCAGCAGTGAAATCCGGGCGGGAGAGACCCAGTACTTC
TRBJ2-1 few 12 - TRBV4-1 CASSQDPTLMFF TGCGCCAGCAGCCAAGACCCGACATTGATGTTCTTC
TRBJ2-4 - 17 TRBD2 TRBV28 CASSLFGASGMSNIQYF TGTGCCAGCAGTTTATTTGGGGCTAGCGGGATGTCCAACATTCAGTACTTC
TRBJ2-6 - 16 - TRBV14 CASSLGGGVGANVLTF TGTGCCAGCAGTCTGGGTGGCGGGGTCGGGGCCAACGTCCTGACTTTC
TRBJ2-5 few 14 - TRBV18 CASSPKQIQETQYF TGTGCCAGCTCACCTAAGCAGATCCAAGAGACCCAGTACTTC
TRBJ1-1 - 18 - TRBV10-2 CASSESSPVWGAITEAFF TGCGCCAGCAGTGAGTCGTCTCCAGTCTGGGGGGCGATCACTGAAGCTTTCTTT
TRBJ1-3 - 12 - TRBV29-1 CSVGRGADTIYF TGCAGCGTGGGACGGGGGGCGGACACCATATATTTT
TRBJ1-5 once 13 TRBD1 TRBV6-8 CASRTGGNQPQHF TGTGCCAGCCGGACAGGGGGCAATCAGCCCCAGCATTTT
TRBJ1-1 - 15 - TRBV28 CASSLRTGGNTEAFF TGTGCCAGCAGTTTAAGGACCGGGGGAAACACTGAAGCTTTCTTT
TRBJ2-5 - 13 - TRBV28 CASSLTMQETQYF TGTGCCAGCAGTTTAACCATGCAAGAGACCCAGTACTTC
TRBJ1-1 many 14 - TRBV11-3 CASSLVGGRTEAFF TGTGCCAGCAGCTTAGTTGGGGGCCGGACTGAAGCTTTCTTT
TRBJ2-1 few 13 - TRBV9 CASSSTVDNEQFF TGTGCCAGCAGCTCGACAGTAGACAATGAGCAGTTCTTC
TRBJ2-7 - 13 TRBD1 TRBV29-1 CSVVRQGRSEQYF TGCAGCGTCGTAAGACAGGGGCGGAGCGAGCAGTACTTC
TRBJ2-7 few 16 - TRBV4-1 CASSQDRGGRGYEQYF TGCGCCAGCAGCCAAGATCGAGGAGGGAGAGGCTACGAGCAGTACTTC
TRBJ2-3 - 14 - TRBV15 CATSRGGDADTQYF TGTGCCACCAGCAGAGGGGGGGACGCAGATACGCAGTATTTT
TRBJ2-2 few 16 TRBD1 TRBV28 CASSTPGTGNTGELFF TGTGCCAGCAGTACTCCCGGGACAGGGAACACCGGGGAGCTGTTTTTT
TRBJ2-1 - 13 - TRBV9 CASSVEGGNEQFF TGTGCCAGCAGCGTAGAAGGGGGCAATGAGCAGTTCTTC
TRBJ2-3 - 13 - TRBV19 CASSIQTTDTQYF TGTGCCAGTAGTATTCAGACGACAGATACGCAGTATTTT
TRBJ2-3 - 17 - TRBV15 CATSRFGLRSSTDTQYF TGTGCCACCAGCAGATTTGGGCTACGATCTAGCACAGATACGCAGTATTTT
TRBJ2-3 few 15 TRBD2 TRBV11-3 CASSLWRESTDTQYF TGTGCCAGCAGCTTATGGCGGGAGAGCACAGATACGCAGTATTTT
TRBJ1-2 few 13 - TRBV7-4 CASSAQGRDGYTF TGTGCCAGCAGCGCACAGGGAAGGGACGGCTACACCTTC
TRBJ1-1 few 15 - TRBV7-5 CASSTPRSQNTEAFF TGTGCCAGCAGCACACCCAGGTCGCAGAACACTGAAGCTTTCTTT
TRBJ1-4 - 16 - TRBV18 CASSTGTWGTNEKLFF TGTGCCAGCTCAACAGGGACGTGGGGTACCAATGAAAAACTGTTTTTT
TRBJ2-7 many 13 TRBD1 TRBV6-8 CASSGTGGNEQYF TGTGCCAGCAGTGGGACAGGGGGCAACGAGCAGTACTTC
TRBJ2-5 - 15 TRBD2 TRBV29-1 CSVEVLAGEQETQYF TGCAGCGTTGAAGTACTAGCGGGGGAACAAGAGACCCAGTACTTC
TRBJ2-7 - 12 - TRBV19 CASSSQVDEQYF TGTGCCAGTAGTTCCCAGGTGGATGAGCAGTACTTC
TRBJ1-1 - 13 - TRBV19 CASSLALGTEAFF TGTGCCAGTAGTCTGGCTTTGGGCACTGAAGCTTTCTTT
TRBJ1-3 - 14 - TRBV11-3 CASSLGGYGNTIYF TGTGCCAGCAGCTTAGGCGGGTATGGAAACACCATATATTTT
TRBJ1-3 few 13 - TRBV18 CASSGTGGNTIYF TGTGCCAGCTCGGGAACAGGAGGAAACACCATATATTTT
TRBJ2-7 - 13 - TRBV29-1 CSVEDLNIFEQYF TGCAGCGTTGAAGATCTTAACATATTCGAGCAGTACTTC
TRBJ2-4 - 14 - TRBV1 CASSQDPVIRQGVF TGCGCCAGCAGCCAAGATCCCGTCATCCGACAGGGGGTCTTC
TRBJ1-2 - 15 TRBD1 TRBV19 CASSIIIGQGFAYTF TGTGCCAGTAGTATTATAATCGGACAGGGGTTCGCCTACACCTTC
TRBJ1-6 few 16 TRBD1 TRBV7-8 CASSPGVQGLNSPLHF TGTGCCAGCAGCCCTGGAGTACAGGGGTTGAATTCACCCCTCCACTTT
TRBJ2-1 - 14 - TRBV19 CASSNARIRNEQFF TGTGCCAGTAGTAACGCTAGGATTCGGAATGAGCAGTTCTTC
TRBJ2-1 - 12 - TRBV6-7 CASSFQGNEQFF TGTGCCAGCAGTTTTCAGGGCAATGAGCAGTTCTTC
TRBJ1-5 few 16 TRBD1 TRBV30 CAWSEGGQGAYQPQHF TGTGCCTGGAGTGAGGGGGGACAGGGGGCATATCAGCCCCAGCATTTT
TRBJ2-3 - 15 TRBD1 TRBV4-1 CASSQGQGRVDTQYF TGCGCCAGCAGCCAAGGACAGGGGCGGGTAGATACGCAGTATTTT
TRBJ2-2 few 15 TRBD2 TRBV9 CASSPGLTNTGELFF TGTGCCAGCAGCCCGGGACTAACTAACACCGGGGAGCTGTTTTTT
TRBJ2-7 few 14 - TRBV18 CASSPPMGKYEQYF TGTGCCAGCTCACCTCCAATGGGGAAATACGAGCAGTACTTC
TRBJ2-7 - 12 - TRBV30 CAWSVWGSEQYF TGTGCCTGGAGTGTATGGGGTAGCGAGCAGTACTTC
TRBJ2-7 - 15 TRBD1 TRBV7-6 CASSPGTGGLLEQYF TGTGCCAGCAGCCCCGGGACAGGGGGCCTTCTGGAGCAGTACTTC
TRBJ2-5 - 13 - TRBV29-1 CSVVEDSVETQYF TGCAGCGTTGTCGAGGATTCGGTCGAGACCCAGTACTTC
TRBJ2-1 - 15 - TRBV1 CASSQEWYPGNEQFF TGCGCCAGCAGCCAAGAATGGTACCCGGGCAATGAGCAGTTCTTC
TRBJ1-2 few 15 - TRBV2 CASSASNEGGYGYTF TGTGCCAGCAGTGCGAGCAATGAAGGCGGGTATGGCTACACCTTC
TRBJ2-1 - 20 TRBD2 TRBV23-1 CASNLRPGGARFSSYNEQFF TGCGCCAGCAATCTTCGACCCGGGGGGGCCAGGTTCAGCTCCTACAATGAGCAGTTCTTC
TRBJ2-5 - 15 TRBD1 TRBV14 CASSPEQGAGETQYF TGTGCCAGCAGCCCAGAACAGGGGGCCGGAGAGACCCAGTACTTC
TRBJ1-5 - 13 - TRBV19 CASSIPLGTPQHF TGTGCCAGTAGTATACCCCTCGGGACGCCCCAGCATTTT
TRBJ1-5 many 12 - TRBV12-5 CASTGSNQPQHF TGTGCCAGCACCGGCAGCAATCAGCCCCAGCATTTT
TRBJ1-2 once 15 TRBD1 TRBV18 CASSPRGQVSYGYTF TGTGCCAGCTCACCAAGGGGACAGGTCAGCTATGGCTACACCTTC